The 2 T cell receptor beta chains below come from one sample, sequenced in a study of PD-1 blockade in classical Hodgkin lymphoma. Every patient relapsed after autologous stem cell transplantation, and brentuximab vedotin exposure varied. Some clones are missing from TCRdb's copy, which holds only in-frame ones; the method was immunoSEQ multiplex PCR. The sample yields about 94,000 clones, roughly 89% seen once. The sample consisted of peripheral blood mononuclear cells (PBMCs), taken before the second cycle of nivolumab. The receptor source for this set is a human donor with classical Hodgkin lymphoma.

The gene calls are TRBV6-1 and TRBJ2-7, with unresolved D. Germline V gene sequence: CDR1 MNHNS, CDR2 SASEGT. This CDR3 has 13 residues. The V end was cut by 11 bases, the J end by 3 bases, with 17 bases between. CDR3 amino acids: CAAQGPHHYEQYF. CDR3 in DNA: TGTGCCGCCCAAGGACCGCATCACTACGAGCAGTACTTC.

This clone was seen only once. The CDR3 DNA follows: TGTGCCAGCAGTGAGCAGACCCTTTTCTATGGCTACACCTTC. Amino acid sequence: CASSEQTLFYGYTF. The rearrangement uses TRBV6-1 and TRBJ1-2; no firm D call. The CDR3 is made up of 14 amino acids. The germline V gene encodes CDR1 MNHNS and CDR2 SASEGT. V lost 3 bases to trimming and J lost 4 bases, with 12 bases between them.